This TCR beta chain was obtained from a study of blood T cell repertoires in COVID-19. In the study overall: Italy, Spain and the United States were the sources of the convalescent and acute COVID-19 samples. The analysed material was cDNA or gDNA that came from T cells, B-cell-depleted T cells, or PBMCs.

Study processing details: Nucleated cell counts were estimated from reference gene primer amplification. Repertoires were generated with immunoSEQ multiplex PCR, while TCRdb's copy carries only in-frame clones and drops some. That table supplies the V and J calls and clone size; D and trimming were determined from the DNA. Among about 120,000 clones listed, about two thirds were seen once. Germline loops: CDR1 GTSNPN, CDR2 SVGIG (reference sequence). Trimming cost V 0 bases and J 7 bases, with 6 bases left between them. CDR3 length: 11 residues. The V gene is TRBV30, the J gene TRBJ1-1; D is ambiguous. The sequencing sample was made of peripheral blood. The TCR comes from a human donor with acute or convalescent COVID-19. The donor label of this sample is uncertain. The CDR3 spells CAWSVRSEAFF. Written as DNA, the CDR3 is TGTGCCTGGAGTGTACGGAGTGAAGCTTTCTTT. The full variable domain, in which reference TRBV30 and TRBJ1-1 provide the parts outside the CDR3, is SQTIHQWPATLVQPVGSPLSLECTVEGTSNPNLYWYRQAAGRGLQLLFYSVGIGQISSEVPQNLSASRPQDRQFILSSKKLLLSDSGFYLCAWSVRSEAFFGQGTRLTVV.